The rows below give T cell receptor beta chains drawn from one sample of a study of cytomegalovirus exposure and HLA in healthy donors. The protocol was immunoSEQ multiplex PCR, while the TCRdb copy is restricted to in-frame clones and leaves out a portion. The sample shows nearly 200,000 clones, more than 60% of them seen only once. Material for sequencing was PBMCs. All receptors derive from a woman in her twenties or thirties in good health and CMV-seropositive. Each CDR3 is given with its conserved first and last residue. The D gene is left open where the match is weak.

V	D	J	CDR3
TRBV2	TRBD1	TRBJ2-7	CASSPDRGEQYF
TRBV5-6	-	TRBJ2-5	CASSPKGSGTPRAETQYF
TRBV7-9	-	TRBJ1-1	CASSLLQPNTEAFF
TRBV9	-	TRBJ2-5	CASSPSVGLRGGMETQYF
TRBV5-6	TRBD2	TRBJ2-3	CASSLGLAGTDTQYF
TRBV6-6	-	TRBJ2-7	CASRTKTFSITPQQYF
TRBV4-3	-	TRBJ1-4	CASSHRVGWEKLFF
TRBV6-4	TRBD1	TRBJ1-1	CASSAGQGDTEAFF
TRBV5-4	TRBD2	TRBJ2-7	CASSFEVAGLYEQYF
TRBV19	-	TRBJ2-2	CASSIDRGGTGELFF
TRBV7-8	TRBD1	TRBJ2-2	CASSPTRPGTGGGRTGELFF
TRBV7-9	TRBD1	TRBJ1-1	CASSPRQGPLNTEAFF
TRBV5-1	-	TRBJ2-2	CASSYVIQSTSNTGELFF
TRBV19	-	TRBJ2-2	CASMSSAQPTNTGELFF
TRBV6-1	TRBD1	TRBJ2-4	CASSTRQGEGIQYF
TRBV7-3	TRBD1	TRBJ1-6	CASSPRGGPNSPLHF
TRBV9	-	TRBJ2-5	CASSARQVKETQYF
TRBV28	-	TRBJ2-7	CASSIPSRLRYF
TRBV18	-	TRBJ2-5	CASSPGAAETQYF
TRBV19	TRBD1	TRBJ1-5	CASSIEAGTGLNQPQHF
TRBV21-1	-	TRBJ1-5	CASLQGEAQPQHF
TRBV2	-	TRBJ2-2	CASTRGGGELFF
TRBV6-5	-	TRBJ1-2	CASSYSTGNYGYTF
TRBV7-8	-	TRBJ2-7	CASSLVLAYEQYF
TRBV5-1	TRBD2	TRBJ2-7	CASSFIASGGVGEQYF
TRBV28	TRBD1	TRBJ1-2	CASRVGTGNYGYTF
TRBV5-6	-	TRBJ1-2	CASSRTVYGYTF
TRBV11-2	-	TRBJ2-5	CASSFALGVGKETQYF
TRBV6-5	TRBD2	TRBJ2-7	CASSYSGLAVYEQYF
TRBV2	-	TRBJ2-1	CASSDDWYNEQFF
TRBV2	-	TRBJ1-2	CASSPDSLSYGYTF
TRBV11-1	TRBD1	TRBJ2-7	CASSSRDSTYEQYF
TRBV5-1	-	TRBJ1-2	CASSLQGGSYGYTF
TRBV5-5	-	TRBJ2-5	CASTKVGGWGLETQYF
TRBV7-3	-	TRBJ2-1	CASSASTSSSYNEQFF
TRBV4-3	-	TRBJ1-1	CASSHRGEAFF
TRBV27	TRBD2	TRBJ2-1	CASSWLLLAAPRDNEQFF
TRBV15	-	TRBJ2-7	CATSSRDLGIYEQYF
TRBV9	TRBD2	TRBJ2-5	CASSEQLAGGQETQYF
TRBV7-2	TRBD2	TRBJ2-5	CASSLEEGTGGKTQYF
TRBV10-3	-	TRBJ1-3	CASRTGSGNTIYF
TRBV4-3	-	TRBJ1-1	CASSRGFHTEAFF
TRBV18	TRBD1	TRBJ1-2	CASSPRQGDYGYTF
TRBV27	TRBD2	TRBJ2-1	CASSFTSGDQFF
TRBV5-1	TRBD2	TRBJ2-3	CASSSGLAGGTDTQYF
TRBV4-1	TRBD2	TRBJ2-1	CASSRGGLAGIYNEQFF
TRBV28	TRBD1	TRBJ1-2	CAINMYRGGYTF
TRBV9	-	TRBJ2-1	CASSVAGAYNEQFF
TRBV7-2	TRBD2	TRBJ2-3	CASSQLAGVADTQYF
TRBV19	TRBD1	TRBJ2-2	CASGDRYTGELFF
TRBV7-9	-	TRBJ1-4	CASSSGRWTNEKLFF
TRBV30	-	TRBJ2-6	CAWSVQRAGANVLTF
TRBV7-3	TRBD2	TRBJ2-2	CASSRGREENTGELFF
TRBV7-2	TRBD1	TRBJ1-5	CASSLGRDRRANQPQHF
TRBV11-2	-	TRBJ1-3	CASSFWTASYSGNTIYF
TRBV5-1	TRBD1	TRBJ1-5	CASSTGTGRNQPQHF
TRBV28	-	TRBJ1-2	CASSLLNYGYTF
TRBV6-5	-	TRBJ1-1	CASSYSRVTEAFF
TRBV30	-	TRBJ1-6	CAWSQGNSPLHF
TRBV28	-	TRBJ1-5	CASSSPPGRVGQPQHF